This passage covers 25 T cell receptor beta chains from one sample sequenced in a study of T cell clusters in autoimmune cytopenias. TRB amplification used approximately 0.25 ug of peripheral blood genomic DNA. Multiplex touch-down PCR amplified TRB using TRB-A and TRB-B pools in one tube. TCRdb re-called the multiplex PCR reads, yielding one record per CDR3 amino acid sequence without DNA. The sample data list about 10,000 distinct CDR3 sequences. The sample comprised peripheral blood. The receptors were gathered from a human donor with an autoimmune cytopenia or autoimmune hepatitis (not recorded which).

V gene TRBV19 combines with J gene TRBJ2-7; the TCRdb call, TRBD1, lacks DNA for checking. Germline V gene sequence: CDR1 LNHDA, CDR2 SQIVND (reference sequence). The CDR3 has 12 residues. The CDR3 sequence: CASSPDRTRQYF.

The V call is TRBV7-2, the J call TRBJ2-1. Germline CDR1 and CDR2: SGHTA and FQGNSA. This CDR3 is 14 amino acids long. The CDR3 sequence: CASRLAGVLNEQFF.

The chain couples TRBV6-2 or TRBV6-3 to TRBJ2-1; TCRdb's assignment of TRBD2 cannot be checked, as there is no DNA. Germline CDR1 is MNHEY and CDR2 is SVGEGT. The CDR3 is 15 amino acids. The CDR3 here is CASSPAGISYNEQFF.

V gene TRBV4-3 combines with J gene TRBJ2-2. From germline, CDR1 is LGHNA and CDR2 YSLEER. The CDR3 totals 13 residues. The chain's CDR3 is CASSQDGTGELFF.

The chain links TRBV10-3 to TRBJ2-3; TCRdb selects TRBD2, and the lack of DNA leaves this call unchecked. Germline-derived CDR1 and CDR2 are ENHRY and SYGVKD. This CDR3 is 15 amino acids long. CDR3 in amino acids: CAISDPSGRTDTQYF.

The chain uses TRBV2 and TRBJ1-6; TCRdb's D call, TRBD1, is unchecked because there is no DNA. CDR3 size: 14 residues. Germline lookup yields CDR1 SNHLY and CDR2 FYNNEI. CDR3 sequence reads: CASFRDRVDSPLHF. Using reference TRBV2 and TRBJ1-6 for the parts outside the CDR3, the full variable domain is EPEVTQTPSHQVTQMGQEVILRCVPISNHLYFYWYRQILGQKVEFLVSFYNNEISEKSEIFDDQFSVERPDGSNFTLKIRSTKLEDSAMYFCASFRDRVDSPLHFGNGTRLTVT.

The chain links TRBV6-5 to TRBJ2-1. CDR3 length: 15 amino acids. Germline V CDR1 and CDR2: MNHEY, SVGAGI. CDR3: CASSDSSGNYNEQFF.

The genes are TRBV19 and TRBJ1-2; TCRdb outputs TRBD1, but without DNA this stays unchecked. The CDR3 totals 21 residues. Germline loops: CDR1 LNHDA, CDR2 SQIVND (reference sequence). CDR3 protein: CASSTSSLGTGGQGSNYGYTF. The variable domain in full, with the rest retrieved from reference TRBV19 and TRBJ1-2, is DGGITQSPKYLFRKEGQNVTLSCEQNLNHDAMYWYRQDPGQGLRLIYYSQIVNDFQKGDIAEGYSVSREKKESFPLTVTSAQKNPTAFYLCASSTSSLGTGGQGSNYGYTFGSGTRLTVV.

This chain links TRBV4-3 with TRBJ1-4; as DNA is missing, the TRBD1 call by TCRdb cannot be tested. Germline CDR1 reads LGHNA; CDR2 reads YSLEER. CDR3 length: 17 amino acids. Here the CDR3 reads CASSQPIPGQGNEKLFF.

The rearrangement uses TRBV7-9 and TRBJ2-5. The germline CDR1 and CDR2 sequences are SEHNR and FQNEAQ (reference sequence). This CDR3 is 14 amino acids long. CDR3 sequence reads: CASSLALPQETQYF.

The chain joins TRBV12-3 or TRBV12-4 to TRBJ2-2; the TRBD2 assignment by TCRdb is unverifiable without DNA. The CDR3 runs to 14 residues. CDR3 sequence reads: CASTPGGATGELFF.

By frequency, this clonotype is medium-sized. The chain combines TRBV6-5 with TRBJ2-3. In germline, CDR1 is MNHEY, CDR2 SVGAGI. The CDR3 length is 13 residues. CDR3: CASSWLDTDTQYF.

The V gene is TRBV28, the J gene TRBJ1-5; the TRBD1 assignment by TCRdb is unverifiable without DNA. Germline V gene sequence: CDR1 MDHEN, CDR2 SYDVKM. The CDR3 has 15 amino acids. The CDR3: CASSLVGVFGQPQHF.

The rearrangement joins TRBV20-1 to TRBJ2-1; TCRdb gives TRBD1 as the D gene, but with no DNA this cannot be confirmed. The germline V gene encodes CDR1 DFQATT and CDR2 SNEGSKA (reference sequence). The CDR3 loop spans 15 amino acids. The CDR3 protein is CSAPGTRGSYNEQFF.

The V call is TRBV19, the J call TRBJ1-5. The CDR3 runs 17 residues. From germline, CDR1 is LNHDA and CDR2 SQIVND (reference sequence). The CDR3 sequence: CASSIGREPVGNQPQHF. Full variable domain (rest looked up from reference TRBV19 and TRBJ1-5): DGGITQSPKYLFRKEGQNVTLSCEQNLNHDAMYWYRQDPGQGLRLIYYSQIVNDFQKGDIAEGYSVSREKKESFPLTVTSAQKNPTAFYLCASSIGREPVGNQPQHFGDGTRLSIL.

The CDR3 protein is CASSFSGFGNTIYF. The rearrangement links TRBV27 to TRBJ1-3. The V gene's germline CDR1 is MNHEY and CDR2 SMNVEV (reference sequence). This CDR3 region has 14 residues.

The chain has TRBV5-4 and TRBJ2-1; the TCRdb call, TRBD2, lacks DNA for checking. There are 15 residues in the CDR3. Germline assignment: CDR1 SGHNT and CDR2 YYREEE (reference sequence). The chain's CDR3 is CASSLGSGGYNEQFF.

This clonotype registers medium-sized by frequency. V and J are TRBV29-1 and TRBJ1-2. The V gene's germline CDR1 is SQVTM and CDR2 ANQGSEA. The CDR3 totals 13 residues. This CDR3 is CSVESGRLYGYTF.

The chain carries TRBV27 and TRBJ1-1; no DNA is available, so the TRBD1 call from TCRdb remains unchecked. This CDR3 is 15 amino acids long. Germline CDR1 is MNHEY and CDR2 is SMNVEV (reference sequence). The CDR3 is CASSWAQGAIAEAFF.

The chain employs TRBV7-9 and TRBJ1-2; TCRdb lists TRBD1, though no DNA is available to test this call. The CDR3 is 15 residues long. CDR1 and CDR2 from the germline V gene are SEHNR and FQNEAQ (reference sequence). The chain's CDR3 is CASSPGQNRNYGYTF.

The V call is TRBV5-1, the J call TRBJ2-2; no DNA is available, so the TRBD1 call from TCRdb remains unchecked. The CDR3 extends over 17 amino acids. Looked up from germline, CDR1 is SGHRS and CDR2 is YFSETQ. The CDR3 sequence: CASSLRRTGLNTGELFF.

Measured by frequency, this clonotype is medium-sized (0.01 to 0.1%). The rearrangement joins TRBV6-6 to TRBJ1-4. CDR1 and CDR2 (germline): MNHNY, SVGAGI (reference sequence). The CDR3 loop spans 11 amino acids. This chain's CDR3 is CASSYEGKLFF.

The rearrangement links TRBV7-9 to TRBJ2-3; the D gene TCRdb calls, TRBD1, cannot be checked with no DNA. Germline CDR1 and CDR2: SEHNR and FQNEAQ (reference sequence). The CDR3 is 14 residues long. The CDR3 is CASSLRQGSDTQYF.

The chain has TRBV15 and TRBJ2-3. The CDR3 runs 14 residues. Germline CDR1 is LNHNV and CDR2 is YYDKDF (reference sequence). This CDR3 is CATSRGLASDTQYF. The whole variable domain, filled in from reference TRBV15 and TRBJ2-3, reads DAMVIQNPRYQVTQFGKPVTLSCSQTLNHNVMYWYQQKSSQAPKLLFHYYDKDFNNEADTPDNFQSRRPNTSFCFLDIRSPGLGDTAMYLCATSRGLASDTQYFGPGTRLTVL.

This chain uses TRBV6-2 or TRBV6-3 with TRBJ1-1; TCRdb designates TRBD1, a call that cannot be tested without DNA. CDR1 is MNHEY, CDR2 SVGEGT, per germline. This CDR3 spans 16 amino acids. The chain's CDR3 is CASSPPSRGGASEAFF.